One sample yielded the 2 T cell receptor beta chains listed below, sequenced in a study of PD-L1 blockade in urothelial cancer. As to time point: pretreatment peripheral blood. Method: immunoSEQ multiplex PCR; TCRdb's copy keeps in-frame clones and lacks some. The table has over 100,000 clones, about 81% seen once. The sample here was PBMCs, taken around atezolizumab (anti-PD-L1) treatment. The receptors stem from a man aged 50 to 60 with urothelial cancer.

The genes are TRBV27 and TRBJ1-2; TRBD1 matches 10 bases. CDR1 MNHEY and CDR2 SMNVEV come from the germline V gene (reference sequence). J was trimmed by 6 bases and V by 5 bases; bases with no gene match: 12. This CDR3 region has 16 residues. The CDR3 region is CASSAYRQGAGNGYTF. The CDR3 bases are TGTGCCAGCAGTGCATATCGACAGGGGGCTGGGAATGGCTACACCTTC.

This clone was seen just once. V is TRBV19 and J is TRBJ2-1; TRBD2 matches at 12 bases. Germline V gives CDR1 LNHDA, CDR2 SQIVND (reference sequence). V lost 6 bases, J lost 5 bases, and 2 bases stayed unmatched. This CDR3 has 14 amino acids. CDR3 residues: CASRTSGSHNEQFF. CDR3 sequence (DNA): TGTGCCAGTAGGACTAGCGGGAGTCACAATGAGCAGTTCTTC. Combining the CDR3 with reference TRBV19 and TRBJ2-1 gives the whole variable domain DGGITQSPKYLFRKEGQNVTLSCEQNLNHDAMYWYRQDPGQGLRLIYYSQIVNDFQKGDIAEGYSVSREKKESFPLTVTSAQKNPTAFYLCASRTSGSHNEQFFGPGTRLTVL.